The clone carrying this T cell receptor beta chain has just one count. What it binds is not known. The entry originates in a study of cytomegalovirus exposure and HLA in healthy donors. TCRdb keeps only in-frame clones here, not all; method: immunoSEQ multiplex PCR. The repertoire has about 240,000 clones, around nine tenths of them found once; the top ten carry about 2.8%. This CDR3 has 13 residues. After removal of 6 bases from V and 3 bases from J, the junction contained 6 bases not matched to a gene. Germline CDR1 SGHDT, CDR2 YYEEEE. The study, taken as a whole, reports: The study put some 160 TCR beta chains on its list as cytomegalovirus-associated. Subsequent analysis found a tendency for first-cohort TCR clusters to co-occur within the 120 or so validation repertoires.

The chain has TRBV5-6 and TRBJ2-7; 7 positions match TRBD1. This receptor was identified in a young man in good health and CMV-seronegative. Material: PBMCs. CDR3 DNA: TGTGCCAGCAACAGGGGAGTAGGCTACGAGCAGTACTTC. It translates to CASNRGVGYEQYF.